These 25 T cell receptor beta chains were sequenced from one sample in a study of T cell responses to AZD1222 COVID-19 vaccine. TCRdb's copy holds only in-frame clones and misses some; the assay was immunoSEQ multiplex PCR. The sample lists roughly 120,000 clones, about 86% seen once, with roughly 15% in the top ten. The sample in question was peripheral blood, obtained 28 days after the second AZD1222 dose. The receptors shown here come from an adult who received the AZD1222 COVID-19 vaccine.

This sequence joins TRBV5-4 and TRBJ2-2; tentative D call: TRBD2 (6 bases). The CDR3 is 17 amino acids. The V gene's germline CDR1 is SGHNT and CDR2 YYREEE (reference sequence). V lost 0 bases and J 13 bases, leaving 25 bases between the germline ends. The CDR3 loop reads CASSLDQIAATGRGLFF. The CDR3 nucleotides are TGTGCCAGCAGCTTGGATCAGATAGCGGCCACCGGGCGGGGGCTGTTTTTT. The full variable domain, completed using reference TRBV5-4 and TRBJ2-2, is ETGVTQSPTHLIKTRGQQVTLRCSSQSGHNTVSWYQQALGQGPQFIFQYYREEENGRGNFPPRFSGLQFPNYSSELNVNALELDDSALYLCASSLDQIAATGRGLFFGEGSRLTVL.

This rearrangement joins TRBV5-1 to TRBJ2-3, with TRBD1 matching over 7 bases. V gave up 0 bases and J gave up 4 bases; unmatched junction bases: 5. Germline-derived CDR1 and CDR2 are SGHRS and YFSETQ. The CDR3 sequence is 15 residues long. The CDR3 DNA is TGCGCCAGCAGCTTGGTAAACAGGGGATCAGATACGCAGTATTTT. It yields the protein CASSLVNRGSDTQYF.

Here the CDR3 reads CASSTQGDQETQYF. Written as DNA, the CDR3 is TGTGCCAGCAGTACTCAGGGGGACCAAGAGACCCAGTACTTC. The rearrangement joins TRBV27 to TRBJ2-5; 7 bases are shared with TRBD1. The junction had 3 bases not matched to a gene; V was cut back by 5 bases and J by 0 bases. The CDR3 contains 14 residues. Per the germline V gene, CDR1 is MNHEY and CDR2 is SMNVEV (reference sequence).

The V and J genes are TRBV10-3 and TRBJ1-2; D not certain. Germline lookup yields CDR1 ENHRY and CDR2 SYGVKD. CDR3 length equals 14 residues. The V gene lost 6 bases and the J gene lost 2 bases, with 13 bases spanning the gap. This CDR3 reads CAISSDGSNYGYTF. DNA for the CDR3: TGTGCCATCAGCTCGGACGGATCGAACTATGGCTACACCTTC.

The chain carries TRBV28 and TRBJ1-2, with 12 nucleotides matching TRBD1. The junction had 9 bases not matched to a gene; V was cut back by 8 bases and J by 8 bases. From germline, CDR1 is MDHEN and CDR2 SYDVKM. The CDR3 runs 14 residues. CDR3 nucleotides: TGTGCCAGCTCCTCGGGACAGGGGGCTCGAGGCTACACCTTC. It codes for CASSSGQGARGYTF.

The chain is built from TRBV20-1 and TRBJ2-4; perhaps D is TRBD1 or TRBD2 (5 bases each). Per the germline V gene, CDR1 is DFQATT and CDR2 is SNEGSKA (reference sequence). V dropped 6 bases and J dropped 9 bases, with 12 bases sitting between them. CDR3 length: 11 amino acids. CDR3 loop: CSAYVGGIQYF. Here the CDR3 DNA reads TGCAGTGCCTACGTTGGGGGCATTCAGTACTTC.

This chain joins TRBV29-1 and TRBJ1-5; no reliable D call. This CDR3 contains 13 residues. V gave up 5 bases and J gave up 4 bases, with 12 bases separating them. Germline loops: CDR1 SQVTM, CDR2 ANQGSEA. CDR3 nucleotides: TGCAGCGTTAAGGCGTCGGGGAATCAGCCCCAGCATTTT. Amino acid sequence: CSVKASGNQPQHF.

Worth noting for this clone: Other DNA variants within this sample encode the same CDR3. The CDR3 DNA sequence: TGTGCCAGCAGGGGGGGGGAGACCCAGTACTTC. Its protein product is CASRGGETQYF. The gene calls are TRBV2 and TRBJ2-5; 7 bases are shared with TRBD2. Germline lookup yields CDR1 SNHLY and CDR2 FYNNEI. The CDR3 has 11 amino acids. V lost 6 bases and J lost 5; bases outside the gene matches: 0.

This chain uses TRBV21-1 with TRBJ1-1; the table's D call of TRBD1 was not tested on the DNA. TRBV21-1 is a documented pseudogene. This CDR3 contains 16 residues. The CDR3, as DNA: TGTGCCAGCAGCAAAGGTGCAGGGGGCTCTAACACTGAAGCTTTCTTT. Protein: CASSKGAGGSNTEAFF.

Concerning this clone itself: This sample includes further DNA sequences coding for the same CDR3. The chain uses TRBV27 and TRBJ2-7; 8 bases are a match to TRBD1. Trimming took 0 bases from V and 2 from J; bases not matched to a gene: 3. This CDR3 spans 15 amino acids. Germline-derived CDR1 and CDR2 are MNHEY and SMNVEV (reference sequence). The CDR3 sequence is CASSLSGTGTYEQYF. The CDR3 coding sequence is TGTGCCAGCAGTTTATCAGGGACAGGAACCTACGAGCAGTACTTC.

The chain links TRBV7-8 to TRBJ1-2, with D possibly being TRBD1 (6 bases). Trimming stripped 6 bases from V and 2 bases from J, with 16 bases between. CDR3 length equals 15 residues. In germline, CDR1 is SGHVS, CDR2 FQNEAQ. The CDR3 DNA is TGTGCCAGCAGGAACATTCGGGGGCAGAACTATGGCTACACCTTC. Translation: CASRNIRGQNYGYTF.

The rearrangement uses TRBV15 and TRBJ2-7, with 8 nucleotides matching TRBD1. This CDR3 contains 15 residues. V trimming: 4 bases; J trimming: 0 bases; junction bases outside the gene matches: 5. Per the germline V gene, CDR1 is LNHNV and CDR2 is YYDKDF (reference sequence). The CDR3 DNA sequence: TGTGCCACCAGCATCGACAGGGGCGTCTCCTACGAGCAGTACTTC. Protein: CATSIDRGVSYEQYF.

The rearrangement links TRBV6-5 to TRBJ1-2, with 8 nucleotides matching TRBD1. This CDR3 spans 14 amino acids. Germline-derived CDR1 and CDR2 are MNHEY and SVGAGI. Germline trimming cut 2 bases from V and 8 bases from J; bases unmatched to any gene: 7. CDR3 coding DNA: TGTGCCAGCAGTTACACAGACAGGGGATGGGGCTACACCTTC. This gives the protein CASSYTDRGWGYTF.

CDR3 sequence (DNA): TGTGCCACCAGTGACCCCAGGGGGCCCGGGGATACGCAGTATTTT. It translates to CATSDPRGPGDTQYF. The chain has TRBV24-1 and TRBJ2-3, with 8 bases lining up with TRBD1. Trimming at V came to 4 bases and at J to 6 bases, leaving 8 bases not matched to a gene. Germline-derived CDR1 and CDR2 are KGHDR and SFDVKD. The length of the CDR3 is 15 residues.

J is TRBJ1-2 and V is TRBV4-1; D is perhaps TRBD1 (6 bases). This CDR3 contains 16 residues. Deletions cut 0 bases from V and 2 bases from J, with 13 bases between. The V gene's germline CDR1 is MGHRA and CDR2 YSYEKL. CDR3 residues: CASSQDRGQVNYGYTF. CDR3 DNA sequence: TGCGCCAGCAGCCAAGATCGGGGGCAGGTGAACTATGGCTACACCTTC.

The chain has TRBV9 and TRBJ2-7, with TRBD2 matching 9 bases. Germline CDR1 is SGDLS and CDR2 is YYNGEE. This CDR3 has 17 amino acids. V shed 4 bases, J shed 4 bases, and the junction held 15 bases outside the gene matches. In DNA, the CDR3 is TGTGCCAGCAGCCCAGGGCACCGGACTAGCGACGGGTACGAGCAGTACTTC. It yields the protein CASSPGHRTSDGYEQYF.

This clone was counted ten times or more. The CDR3 reads CASSSTTGSGNTIYF. CDR3 in DNA: TGTGCCAGCAGCTCCACGACAGGGTCTGGAAACACCATATATTTT. The chain is built from TRBV5-6 and TRBJ1-3; 7 nucleotides agree with TRBD1. There are 15 residues in the CDR3. CDR1 SGHDT and CDR2 YYEEEE come from the germline V gene. Unmatched junction bases numbered 4, after V lost 3 bases and J lost 1 base.

This chain uses TRBV9 with TRBJ2-1; 11 nucleotides align to TRBD2. The trim removed 4 bases at V and 6 bases at J, leaving 12 bases unmatched. This CDR3 spans 17 amino acids. Looked up from germline, CDR1 is SGDLS and CDR2 is YYNGEE. CDR3 sequence reads: CASSPELAGVGGNEQFF. CDR3 nucleotide sequence: TGTGCCAGCAGCCCCGAACTAGCGGGAGTTGGCGGCAATGAGCAGTTCTTC.

This chain joins TRBV6-5 and TRBJ1-2; D gene ambiguous. The V end lost 6 bases, the J end lost 6 bases, and 14 bases lay between the germline ends. The CDR3 is 13 amino acids. Germline lookup yields CDR1 MNHEY and CDR2 SVGAGI. The CDR3 spells CASRPPYKDGYTF. In DNA form, the CDR3 reads TGTGCCAGCAGACCACCATATAAGGATGGCTACACCTTC.

The rearrangement uses TRBV5-5 and TRBJ2-3, with D possibly being TRBD1 (5 bases). V was trimmed by 0 bases and J by 2 bases, leaving 10 bases between them. The CDR3 length is 15 residues. Germline V lookup: CDR1 SGHKS, CDR2 YYEKEE (reference sequence). CDR3 bases: TGTGCCAGCAGCTTGGTACCAGGGTCCACAGATACGCAGTATTTT. Protein product: CASSLVPGSTDTQYF. The complete variable domain, with remaining parts taken from reference TRBV5-5 and TRBJ2-3, reads DAGVTQSPTHLIKTRGQQVTLRCSPISGHKSVSWYQQVLGQGPQFIFQYYEKEERGRGNFPDRFSARQFPNYSSELNVNALLLGDSALYLCASSLVPGSTDTQYFGPGTRLTVL.

The rearrangement links TRBV5-1 to TRBJ1-1; D gene unclear. The V and J ends lost 2 bases and 3 bases respectively, with 17 bases between them. Germline lookup yields CDR1 SGHRS and CDR2 YFSETQ. The CDR3 consists of 16 residues. The CDR3 sequence is CASSLYTRNDHTEAFF. In DNA, the CDR3 is TGCGCCAGCAGCTTATACACCAGAAACGATCACACTGAAGCTTTCTTT.

The chain joins TRBV7-2 to TRBJ2-2; TRBD1 matches at 8 bases. The CDR3 sequence is 16 residues long. The germline V gene encodes CDR1 SGHTA and CDR2 FQGNSA. Unmatched junction bases numbered 6, after V lost 5 bases and J lost 1 base. CDR3 protein: CASSAFGTGNTGELFF. For the CDR3, the DNA is TGTGCCAGCAGCGCGTTCGGGACAGGGAACACCGGGGAGCTGTTTTTT.

The J gene is TRBJ2-3, the V gene TRBV29-1; 7 bases agree with TRBD1. CDR3 length: 16 amino acids. Germline CDR1 and CDR2: SQVTM and ANQGSEA. After removal of 5 bases from V and 0 bases from J, the junction contained 11 bases not matched to a gene. CDR3 nucleotide sequence: TGCAGCGTTCACCGGACGGGGACAGAAAGCACAGATACGCAGTATTTT. This translates into CSVHRTGTESTDTQYF.

This chain connects TRBV27 to TRBJ1-1; D is possibly TRBD1 (6 bases). There are 14 residues in the CDR3. The V gene lost 1 base and the J gene lost 4 bases, with 10 bases spanning the gap. Per the germline V gene, CDR1 is MNHEY and CDR2 is SMNVEV (reference sequence). CDR3 in DNA: TGTGCCAGCAGTTTATGGGGGCTCGGCACTGAAGCTTTCTTT. This codes for CASSLWGLGTEAFF.

The CDR3 loop is CASSPSAGDSNQPQHF. CDR3 bases: TGTGCCAGCAGCCCCTCTGCCGGGGACAGCAATCAGCCCCAGCATTTT. The genes are TRBV27 and TRBJ1-5; weak D call: TRBD1 (5 bases). Trimming took 6 bases from V and 1 from J, leaving 16 bases between them. This CDR3 spans 16 amino acids. Germline V lookup: CDR1 MNHEY, CDR2 SMNVEV (reference sequence).